Sequencing of this TCR beta chain was carried out in a study of cytomegalovirus exposure and HLA in healthy donors (dated by TCRdb to about 2017). For the study in its entirety: According to an earlier analysis of 587 of the donors, about 190 million T cells yielded over 90 million unique TCR beta sequences and about 280 Gb of sequence data. An early release that covered about 600 HLA-typed donors contained around 300 gigabases of sequencing data and some 87 million unique TCR sequences. Of the approximately 400 genotyped donors, approximately 80% fell in the genetic ancestry cluster associated with self-reported Caucasian donors. The study aimed to test whether cataloging public T cell receptors could reveal signatures of past pathogen exposure. The T cell repertoires of under 750 subjects were profiled by immunosequencing and related to cytomegalovirus serostatus. In addition to the first cohort of about 650 subjects, a separate validation cohort of 120 different subjects was used. To predict cytomegalovirus infection status, the study combined high-throughput TCR immunosequencing, statistical association of individual TCRs with disease status, and machine learning. A later analysis re-examined previously published TCR beta repertoires from just over 650 donors and added high-resolution HLA genotyping to investigate patterns of TCR occurrence. Rather than using new phenotypic data, the later analysis identified candidate immune exposures from TCR beta sequences and from how often those sequences occurred across donors. An earlier analysis of several hundred of the donors used high-throughput TCR beta sequencing to judge whether each TCR beta V gene segment behaved as functional or pseudogenic. Donor age, sex, ethnicity and CMV serostatus were compiled alongside the repertoire data. Genome-wide SNP genotypes for about three fifths of the roughly 670 donors were used in a later genetic analysis, which treated that subset as a discovery cohort. Every repertoire in the discovery cohort had been generated on one and the same sequencing platform. HLA typing included class I and class II loci at four-digit resolution. The number of donors typed differed by locus, with about 629-640 for A, B, C, DRB1 and DQB1, roughly 550 for DQA1, approximately 570 for DPA1, and approximately 470 for DPB1. Because of strong linkage in the cohort, roughly five DR-DQ haplotypes were treated as single units for association and clustering. Among 300 to 500 genotyped donors of the cohort, an average of roughly 230,000 unique TCR beta nucleotide sequences was sequenced per donor, of which about 18% were non-productive. Broad study findings and their caveats: While some public TCRs were present in many individuals, most TCR sequences turned up only very rarely across donors. The presence/absence analyses assumed that sequencing depth was roughly uniform across donors, and that assumption may not be true. The classifier was reported to diagnose cytomegalovirus status with high specificity and sensitivity in both the original cohort and the validation cohort. The earlier analysis of fewer than 750 of the donors excluded some 15 rarely observed V segments, including chromosome 9 orphons, because counts were too low. A later analysis found that HLA-associated TCR beta chains were more clonally expanded and had lower generation probabilities than equally common non-associated chains. In an earlier analysis of around 600 of the donors, most TCR beta V segments were observed in productive rearrangements about 87% or about 30% of the time, broadly matching IMGT annotations. In a later analysis, some 17,000 TCR beta sequences were associated with specific HLA alleles at a false discovery rate of 0.05. A total of 164 TCR beta chains were listed by the study as associated with cytomegalovirus. Several of the top co-occurrence clusters appeared to be linked to parvovirus B19, influenza, CMV and Epstein-Barr virus, according to a later analysis. The cohort was sequenced for TCR beta chains only, and without alpha or paired-chain data the features that could be detected were limited. According to a later analysis, TCR association rates differed among HLA loci, with DRB1 alleles showing the most associated TCRs and HLA-C alleles showing the fewest. HLA typing was unavailable for some donors at each locus, so association tests used only the typed subset. Most CMV-associated TCR beta chains appeared to be HLA-restricted in a later analysis, and the HLA associations seemed to be driven largely by CMV exposure. For the cohort, immune exposure information was limited to CMV serostatus. A cluster of highly shared sequence variants was judged likely to represent a technical artifact of the sequencing pipeline. The authors suggested that the approach could potentially be extended to other disease states and immunological phenotypes. A further reported finding was that TCR beta sequences accurately predicted the HLA-A and HLA-B alleles for most subjects in the first cohort. Because the 87-base-pair reads could not distinguish some IMGT-functional V segments, including TRBV6-2 and TRBV6-3, those segments were excluded. Correlated functional status among segregating V segments might reflect linkage disequilibrium, but an unknown experimental factor could not be ruled out. Strong co-occurrence of HLA alleles, especially DR and DQ, made assigning TCR associations to individual alleles difficult. In a later genetic analysis, a missense DCLRE1C variant was associated with V-gene and J-gene trimming of TCR beta chains, and the association was replicated in an independent cohort. Compared with the roughly 670-donor mean, donors in an Asian-associated ancestry cluster had fewer N-insertions in productive TCRs, according to a later genetic analysis. A few of the identified cytomegalovirus-associated TCR beta chains were confirmed in vitro to be specific for cytomegalovirus antigens.

The receptor library was made with the immunoSEQ multiplex PCR assay. For the multiplex PCR, a mixture combining 60 forward primers for TCR Vbeta segments and 13 reverse primers for TCR Jbeta segments was used. Amplification of the CDR3 region of rearranged TCR beta genes was performed with a multiplex PCR assay on genomic DNA. The amplified TCR beta libraries were sequenced on the Illumina HiSeq System as 87-base-pair reads. The study's own analysis went as follows. A later analysis counted tens of millions of unique TCR beta chains across the approximately 700 repertoires, and around 9.9 million of these chains were shared by at least two donors. Raw reads were error-corrected and collapsed into unique sequences by a nearest-neighbor algorithm in which closely related sequences were merged to remove PCR and sequencing errors. CDR3 sequences were aligned to IMGT reference sequences to assign V, D and J gene segments. For a sequence to be retained, at least a six-nucleotide match to both a V gene segment and a J gene segment was required. A rearrangement counted as productive if the CDR3 had no stop codons and remained in frame with V and J, and every other rearrangement counted as non-productive. CDR3 was defined by IMGT convention, running from the second conserved V-encoded cysteine to the conserved J-encoded phenylalanine. Sequences without an unambiguous match to a single V gene segment were excluded from the earlier analysis of about 600 of the donors. In an earlier analysis of 450 to 700 of the donors, V segments were called functional above 56.7% productive rearrangements and were called segregating when the between-donor standard deviation exceeded 5%. A statistical classification framework was built for diagnosing cytomegalovirus status from the catalog of TCR beta chain sequences. In a later analysis, V and J genes were assigned by comparing TCR nucleotide sequences against IMGT/GENE-DB human TR gene sequences. The TCRdist pipeline was used in a later analysis to assign CDR3 sequences and most-parsimonious VDJ recombination scenarios. In a later analysis, each TCR beta chain was defined by its CDR3 amino acid sequence together with its V-gene family, and reads lacking a unique V-gene family were excluded. To address suspected cross-contamination and a sequencing artifact, a later analysis removed a few hundred highly shared, low-generation-probability nucleotide sequences. In a later analysis, a clonal expansion index for each public chain was calculated from normalized within-repertoire ranks of inferred template counts. In a later analysis, generation probabilities were computed using a VDJ recombination model fitted to out-of-frame rearrangements, and the results were checked against IGoR. Hypergeometric tests were used in a later analysis to score TCR-TCR, TCR-HLA and TCR-CMV co-occurrence, with a repertoire-size bias correction applied to the TCR pairs. False discovery rates were estimated in a later analysis by permuting HLA or CMV assignments 20 times. In a later analysis, co-occurring TCRs were grouped using DBSCAN, with TCRdist sequence similarity added in when clustering inside HLA-allele-positive subsets. For co-occurrence clustering, repertoires with fewer than 30,000 or more than 120,000 public chains were excluded, along with roughly 5 repertoires with anomalous nucleotide sharing. The table comes from immuneACCESS by way of TCRdb, which keeps in-frame sequences with V and J called. Part of the clones is missing from these tables; in studies checked, under half for an unresolved V gene and the rest for unknown reasons. D and trimming were read from the DNA, whereas the V and J calls and clone size are those reported in that table. The sample records 120,000 or so clones, 77% of which are singletons. Roughly 4% of the sample belongs to the ten largest clones.

The cysteine opens and the phenylalanine closes a CDR3 of 15 amino acids. Only the CDR3 part of the read is kept: 45 bases, read in frame from the first base. CDR1 and CDR2 are read off the germline V gene (reference sequence) as MNHEY and SMNVEV. Trimming removed 5 bases from V and 4 bases from J; the gene matches leave 6 bases unexplained. The cohort comprised around 700 healthy bone marrow donors. At the time of sampling, all cohort members were nominally healthy, though unrecorded immune exposures were likely present. CMV serostatus was positive for about 300 and negative for about half of the roughly 700 cohort members, and was not recorded for this donor. A peripheral blood sample was collected from each donor, and TCR beta sequencing was performed on peripheral blood mononuclear cells. Genomic DNA was extracted from the blood cell samples with the Qiagen DNeasy Blood Extraction Kit. This clone appeared a single time. The clone's antigen remains unknown. No base quality values were provided; no much bigger clone lies one nucleotide off.

The chain employs TRBV27 and TRBJ2-2; TRBD2 matches 8 bases in the middle. The sample taken for sequencing was PBMCs. The sequence was obtained from a human donor in good health. The DNA reads as follows: TGTGCCAGCAGTCCGGCGGGGGGACTCACCGGGGAGCTGTTTTTT. Translated, it reads CASSPAGGLTGELFF.